This TCR beta chain is drawn from a study of molecular identifiers for immune sequencing clone quantification. General study points: Among about 1 million naive cells, as was reported, spiked Jurkat TCR RNA from one cell was detectable.

The sample holds many counts of this clonotype. Its cognate antigen is unknown. Both previously described methods and listed TCR primers were employed to make bulk TCR libraries. TCRdb itself ran the PCR reads through MiXCR, one entry per CDR3 protein. In the table there are about 68,000 distinct CDR3 sequences, around 18% of which are singletons. Every naive CD8 library was made from between about 20,000 and 1,100,000 sorted cells with 10%, 30% or 50% RNA. Naive CD8 T cells were picked out by sorting for CD8+CD4-CCR7+CD45RA+. Sequencing was carried out using naive CD8+ T cells from blood, with Jurkat cell RNA spiked in. Documented subset: FACS-sorted CD8+CD4-CCR7+CD45RA+ naive T cells. The source of this sequence is a human donor in good health. Some libraries in this study had Jurkat cell RNA spiked in.

CDR3 nucleotides: TGCAGTGCCCCAGAACCTGGCGCCGCCTACAATGAGCAGTTCTTC. Amino acid sequence: CSAPEPGAAYNEQFF. The V and J genes are TRBV20-1 and TRBJ2-1; D unclear. The CDR3 contains 15 residues. Germline V lookup: CDR1 DFQATT, CDR2 SNEGSKA (reference sequence). Trimming left V 6 bases short and J 2 bases short, with 17 bases between.